This T cell receptor beta chain was captured in a study of monozygotic twins with inflammatory bowel disease. The CDR3 totals 12 residues. Per germline, CDR1 SEHNR and CDR2 FQNEAQ (reference sequence). TCRdb reprocessed the 5' RACE reads; each CDR3 protein has one entry and no DNA is given. The sample has over 100,000 distinct CDR3 sequences, and its top ten clones hold over 10%. The sequenced material came from blood. The TCR sequence derives from a human donor with ulcerative colitis or Crohn's disease, or a healthy co-twin of an affected twin (not recorded which). The chain uses TRBV7-9 and TRBJ1-1. The CDR3 region is CASSVSRTEAFF.